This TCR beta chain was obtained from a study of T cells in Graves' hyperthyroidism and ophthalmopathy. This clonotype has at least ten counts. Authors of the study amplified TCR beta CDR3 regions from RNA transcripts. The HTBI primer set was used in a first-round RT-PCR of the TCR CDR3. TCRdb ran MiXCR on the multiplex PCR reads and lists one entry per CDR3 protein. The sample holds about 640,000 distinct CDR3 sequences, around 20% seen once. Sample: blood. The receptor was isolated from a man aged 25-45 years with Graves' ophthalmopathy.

The CDR3 DNA reads TGTGCCAGCAGCTTGATCGGGACTAGCAGCTACGAGCAGTACTTC. Translating gives CASSLIGTSSYEQYF. The genes are TRBV7-2 and TRBJ2-7, with 9 bases lining up with TRBD2. Germline trimming cut 3 bases from V and 3 bases from J; bases unmatched to any gene: 6. The V gene's germline CDR1 is SGHTA and CDR2 FQGNSA. The CDR3 has 15 amino acids.